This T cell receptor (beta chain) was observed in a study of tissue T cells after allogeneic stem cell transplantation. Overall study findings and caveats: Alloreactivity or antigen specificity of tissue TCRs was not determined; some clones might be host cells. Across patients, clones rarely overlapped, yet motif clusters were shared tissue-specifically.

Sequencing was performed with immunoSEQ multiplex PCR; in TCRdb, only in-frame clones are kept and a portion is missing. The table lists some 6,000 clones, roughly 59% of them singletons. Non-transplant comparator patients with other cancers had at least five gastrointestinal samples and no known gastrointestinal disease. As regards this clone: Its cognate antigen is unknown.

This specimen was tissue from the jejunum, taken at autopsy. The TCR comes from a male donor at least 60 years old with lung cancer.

This chain's CDR3 is CASGREYNEQFF. CDR3 sequence (DNA): TGTGCCAGCGGGAGGGAGTACAATGAGCAGTTCTTC. The chain couples TRBV11-1 to TRBJ2-1, with 7 bases lining up with TRBD2. Germline trimming cut 8 bases from V and 4 bases from J; bases unmatched to any gene: 2. The germline V gene has CDR1 SGHAT and CDR2 FQDESV (reference sequence). The CDR3 loop spans 12 amino acids.